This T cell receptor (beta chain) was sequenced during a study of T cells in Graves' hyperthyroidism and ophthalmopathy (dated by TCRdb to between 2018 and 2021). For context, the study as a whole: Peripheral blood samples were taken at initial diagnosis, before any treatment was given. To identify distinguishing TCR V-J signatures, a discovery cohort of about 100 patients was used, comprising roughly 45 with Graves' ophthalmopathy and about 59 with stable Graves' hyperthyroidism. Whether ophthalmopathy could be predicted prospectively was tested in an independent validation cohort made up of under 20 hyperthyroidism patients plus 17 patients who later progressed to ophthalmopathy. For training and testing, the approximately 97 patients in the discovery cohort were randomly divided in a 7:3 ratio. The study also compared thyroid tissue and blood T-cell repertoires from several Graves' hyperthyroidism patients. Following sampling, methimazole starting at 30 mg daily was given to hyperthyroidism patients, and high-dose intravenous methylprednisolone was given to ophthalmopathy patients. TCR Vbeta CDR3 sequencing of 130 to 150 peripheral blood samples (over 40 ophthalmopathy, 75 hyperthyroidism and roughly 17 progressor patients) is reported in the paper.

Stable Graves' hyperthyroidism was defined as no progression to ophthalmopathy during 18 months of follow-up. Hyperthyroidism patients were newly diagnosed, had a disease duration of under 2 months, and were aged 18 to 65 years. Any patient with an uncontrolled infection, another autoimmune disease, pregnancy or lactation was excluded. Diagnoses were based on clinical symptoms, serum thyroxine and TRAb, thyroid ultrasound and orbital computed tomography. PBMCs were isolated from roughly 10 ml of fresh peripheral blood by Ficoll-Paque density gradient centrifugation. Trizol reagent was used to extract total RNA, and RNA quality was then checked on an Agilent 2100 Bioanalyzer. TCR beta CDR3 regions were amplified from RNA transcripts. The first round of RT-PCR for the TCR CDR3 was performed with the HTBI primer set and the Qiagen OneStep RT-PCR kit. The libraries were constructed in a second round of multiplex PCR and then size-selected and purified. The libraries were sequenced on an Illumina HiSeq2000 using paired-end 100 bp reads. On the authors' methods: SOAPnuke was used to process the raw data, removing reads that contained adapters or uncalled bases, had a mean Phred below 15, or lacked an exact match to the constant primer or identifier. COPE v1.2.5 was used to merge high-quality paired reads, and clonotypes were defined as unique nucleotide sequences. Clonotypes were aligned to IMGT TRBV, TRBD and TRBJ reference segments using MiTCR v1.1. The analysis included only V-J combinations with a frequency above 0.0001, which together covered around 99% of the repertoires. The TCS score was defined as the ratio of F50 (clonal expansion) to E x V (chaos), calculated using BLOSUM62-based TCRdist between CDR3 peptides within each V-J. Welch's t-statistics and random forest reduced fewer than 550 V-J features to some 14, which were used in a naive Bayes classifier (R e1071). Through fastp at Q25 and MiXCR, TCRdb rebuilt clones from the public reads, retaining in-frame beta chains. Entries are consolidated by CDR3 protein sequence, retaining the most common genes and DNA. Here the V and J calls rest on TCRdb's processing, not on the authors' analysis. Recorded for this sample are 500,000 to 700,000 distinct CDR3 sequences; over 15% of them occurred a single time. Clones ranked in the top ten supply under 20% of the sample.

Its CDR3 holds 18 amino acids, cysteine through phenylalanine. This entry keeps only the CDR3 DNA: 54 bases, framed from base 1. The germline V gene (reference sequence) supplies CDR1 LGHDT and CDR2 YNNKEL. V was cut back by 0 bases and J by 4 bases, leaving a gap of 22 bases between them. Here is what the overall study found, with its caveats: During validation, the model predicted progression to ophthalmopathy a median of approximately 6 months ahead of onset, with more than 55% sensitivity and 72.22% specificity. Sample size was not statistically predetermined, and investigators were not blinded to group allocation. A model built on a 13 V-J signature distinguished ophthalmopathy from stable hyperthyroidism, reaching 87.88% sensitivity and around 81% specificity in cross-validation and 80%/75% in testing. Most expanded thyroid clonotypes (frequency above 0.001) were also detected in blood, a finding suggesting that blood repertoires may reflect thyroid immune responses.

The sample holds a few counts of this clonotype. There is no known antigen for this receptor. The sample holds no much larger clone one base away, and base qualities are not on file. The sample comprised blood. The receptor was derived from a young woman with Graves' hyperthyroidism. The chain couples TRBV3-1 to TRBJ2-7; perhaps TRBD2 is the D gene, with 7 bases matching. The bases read TGTGCCAGCAGCCAAGATCGTTTTGCGGGGGCCTCTATTTACGAGCAGTACTTC. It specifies CASSQDRFAGASIYEQYF.